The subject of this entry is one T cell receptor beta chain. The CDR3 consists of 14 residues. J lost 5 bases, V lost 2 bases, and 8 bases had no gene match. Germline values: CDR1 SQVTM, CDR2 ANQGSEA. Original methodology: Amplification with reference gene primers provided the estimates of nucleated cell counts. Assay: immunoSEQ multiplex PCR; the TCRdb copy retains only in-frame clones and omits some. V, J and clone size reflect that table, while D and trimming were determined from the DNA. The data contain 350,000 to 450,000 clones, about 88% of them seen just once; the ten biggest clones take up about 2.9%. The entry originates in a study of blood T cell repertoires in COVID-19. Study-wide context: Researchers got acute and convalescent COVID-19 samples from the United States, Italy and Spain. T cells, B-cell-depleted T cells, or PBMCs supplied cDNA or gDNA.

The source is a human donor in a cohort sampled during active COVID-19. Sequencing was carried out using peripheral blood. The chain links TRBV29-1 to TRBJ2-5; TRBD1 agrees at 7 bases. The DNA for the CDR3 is TGCAGCGTTGAAAGGACAGGTGGGTGGGAGACCCAGTACTTC. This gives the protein CSVERTGGWETQYF.